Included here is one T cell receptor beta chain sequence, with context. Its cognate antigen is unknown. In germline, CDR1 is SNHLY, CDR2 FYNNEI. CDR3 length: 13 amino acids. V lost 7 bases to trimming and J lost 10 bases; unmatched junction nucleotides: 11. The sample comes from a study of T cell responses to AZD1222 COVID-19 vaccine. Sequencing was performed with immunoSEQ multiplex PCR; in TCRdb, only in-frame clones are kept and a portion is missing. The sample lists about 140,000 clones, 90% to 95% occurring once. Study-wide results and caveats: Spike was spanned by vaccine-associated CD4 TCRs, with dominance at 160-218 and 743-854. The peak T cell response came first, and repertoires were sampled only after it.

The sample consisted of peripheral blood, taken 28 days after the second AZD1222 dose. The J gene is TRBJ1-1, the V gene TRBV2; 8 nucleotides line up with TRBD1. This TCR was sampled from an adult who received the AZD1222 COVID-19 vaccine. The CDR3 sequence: CASKPGGGVRAFF. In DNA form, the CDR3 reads TGTGCCAGCAAGCCAGGGGGCGGGGTGAGAGCTTTCTTT.